The 30 T cell receptor beta chains reported below all come from one sample, sequenced in a study of early T cells in non-severe SARS-CoV-2 infection. TCRdb processed the 5' RACE reads anew with MiXCR; each CDR3 protein has one entry. The sample lists some 88,000 distinct CDR3 sequences, approximately 15% occurring once. Sequencing used whole blood, obtained at baseline. These TCRs come from an adult who was a healthcare worker with PCR-confirmed SARS-CoV-2 infection or an uninfected control (not recorded which).

This chain's CDR3 is CASSPRTSGSRDTQYF. In DNA form, the CDR3 reads TGTGCCAGCAGCCCCCGGACTAGCGGGAGCAGGGATACGCAGTATTTT. The chain recombines TRBV28 with TRBJ2-3; 13 bases align to TRBD2. The CDR3 has 16 amino acids. V dropped 6 bases and J dropped 6; count of bases not matched to a gene: 9. CDR1 MDHEN and CDR2 SYDVKM come from the germline V gene.

The chain joins TRBV18 to TRBJ2-2; 12 bases are a match to TRBD2. From germline, CDR1 is KGHSH and CDR2 LQKENI. The CDR3 runs 16 residues. J lost 7 bases, V lost 3 bases, and 6 bases had no gene match. As DNA, the CDR3 is TGTGCCAGCTCACCGACTAGCGGGAGCCTCAGCGGGGAGCTGTTTTTT. This translates into CASSPTSGSLSGELFF.

The CDR3 DNA reads as TGTGCCAGCAGCCCAGTGATAGCCACAGATACGCAGTATTTT. This codes for CASSPVIATDTQYF. J is TRBJ2-3 and V is TRBV12-3 or TRBV12-4; D unresolved. The V gene lost 6 bases and the J gene lost 2 bases, with 12 bases spanning the gap. The CDR3 has 14 residues.

J is TRBJ2-2 and V is TRBV6-5; D might be TRBD1 (5 bases). Deletions cut 6 bases from V and 6 bases from J, with 11 bases between. The CDR3 has 13 residues. From germline, CDR1 is MNHEY and CDR2 SVGAGI. The CDR3 DNA is TGTGCCAGCAGGTCGCCAGGGCCCGGGGAGCTGTTTTTT. Amino acid sequence: CASRSPGPGELFF.

V usage is TRBV11-2 and J usage is TRBJ2-3, with a weak D call TRBD1 (6 bases). Germline V gives CDR1 SGHAT, CDR2 FQNNGV. V shed 5 bases and J shed 0 bases, with 15 bases lying between them. There are 16 residues in the CDR3. This CDR3 reads CASSPGTGTSTDTQYF. The CDR3 bases are TGTGCCAGCAGCCCAGGAACCGGGACAAGCACAGATACGCAGTATTTT.

This chain uses TRBV28 with TRBJ2-1; 10 bases line up with TRBD2. CDR3 length: 17 amino acids. J gave up 4 bases and V 2 bases, and 8 bases lay outside the gene matches. CDR1 and CDR2 (germline): MDHEN, SYDVKM. The CDR3 coding sequence is TGTGCCAGCAGTTTAGCACAGCGGGGGGGATTTTACAATGAGCAGTTCTTC. Amino acid sequence: CASSLAQRGGFYNEQFF.

By proportion, this clonotype is large. The chain is built from TRBV6-6 and TRBJ2-3, with a weak D call TRBD2 (6 bases). The germline V and J ends were trimmed by 8 bases and 5 bases, with 8 bases remaining between them. The CDR3 totals 11 residues. Germline lookup yields CDR1 MNHNY and CDR2 SVGAGI (reference sequence). The CDR3 nucleotides are TGTGCCAGCCTGGGGGGAGATACGCAGTATTTT. It yields the protein CASLGGDTQYF.

The chain couples TRBV20-1 to TRBJ2-7; D is ambiguous. CDR1 is DFQATT and CDR2 is SNEGSKA in the germline V gene (reference sequence). V was shortened by 3 bases and J by 4 bases, with 7 bases between the two germline ends. The CDR3 sequence is 11 residues long. The CDR3 is CSARDDYEQYF. As DNA, the CDR3 is TGCAGTGCTAGGGATGATTACGAGCAGTACTTC.

The rearrangement links TRBV6-5 to TRBJ1-1; D remains ambiguous. Trimming shortened V by 5 bases and J by 0 bases, and 10 bases separated the two germline ends. The V gene's germline CDR1 is MNHEY and CDR2 SVGAGI. The CDR3 sequence is 14 residues long. The CDR3 DNA reads TGTGCCAGCAGTCCGAATTGGATGAACACTGAAGCTTTCTTT. Protein product: CASSPNWMNTEAFF.

The J gene is TRBJ2-2, the V gene TRBV5-1, with D perhaps TRBD1 (6 bases). The CDR3 is 14 residues long. The V and J ends lost 4 bases and 4 bases respectively, with 11 bases between them. Germline values: CDR1 SGHRS, CDR2 YFSETQ. The CDR3 nucleotides read TGCGCCAGCAGCAACGGACAGATCACCGGGGAGCTGTTTTTT. This encodes CASSNGQITGELFF.

This clonotype was recorded a few times. The V and J genes are TRBV4-1 and TRBJ2-1; 12 bases align to TRBD2. Trimming took 6 bases from V and 4 from J; bases not matched to a gene: 10. Germline V gives CDR1 MGHRA, CDR2 YSYEKL. This CDR3 is 17 amino acids long. CDR3 loop: CASSQTYGLAGYNEQFF. The CDR3 region has the DNA TGCGCCAGCAGTCAAACCTACGGACTAGCGGGATACAATGAGCAGTTCTTC.

This clonotype was found a few times. V usage is TRBV28 and J usage is TRBJ2-7, with 11 bases matching TRBD2. V shed 7 bases, J shed 4 bases, and the junction held 3 bases outside the gene matches. Germline CDR1 reads MDHEN; CDR2 reads SYDVKM. This CDR3 comprises 13 residues. The CDR3 region has the DNA TGTGCCAGCAATAGCGGGAGGGAGTACGAGCAGTACTTC. Translation: CASNSGREYEQYF.

The chain couples TRBV6-4 to TRBJ2-3, with TRBD2 identical over 8 bases. This CDR3 comprises 15 residues. J lost 0 bases, V lost 8 bases, and 7 bases had no gene match. Germline V gives CDR1 MRHNA, CDR2 SNTAGT. The CDR3: CASRQRETSTDTQYF. The CDR3 nucleotides are TGTGCCAGCCGGCAGCGGGAGACAAGCACAGATACGCAGTATTTT.

This chain uses TRBV11-2 with TRBJ2-1; D might be TRBD1 or TRBD2, each matching 5 bases. The CDR3 runs 18 residues. Trimming cost V 4 bases and J 9 bases, with 28 bases left between them. CDR1 and CDR2 from the germline V gene are SGHAT and FQNNGV. CDR3 coding DNA: TGTGCCAGCAGCTCCTATCCCCCCGGGGCGTCATCGGCGAGTGAGCAGTTCTTC. Its protein is CASSSYPPGASSASEQFF.

This chain joins TRBV7-9 and TRBJ1-1; D ambiguous. CDR3 length: 12 residues. The germline V gene encodes CDR1 SEHNR and CDR2 FQNEAQ (reference sequence). V was clipped by 1 base and J by 5 bases, with 5 bases between them. This chain's CDR3 is CASSLGRTEAFF. CDR3 nucleotide sequence: TGTGCCAGCAGCTTAGGGAGGACTGAAGCTTTCTTT.

V and J are TRBV2 and TRBJ1-5; the match to TRBD1 covers 9 bases. This CDR3 is built from 15 residues. Unmatched junction bases numbered 12, after V lost 11 bases and J lost 4 bases. Germline-derived CDR1 and CDR2 are SNHLY and FYNNEI. DNA of the CDR3: TGTGCCTCAATCCCCGGGACAGGGAATAATCAGCCCCAGCATTTT. Encoded protein: CASIPGTGNNQPQHF.

CDR3 loop: CASRRTGGTNQPQHF. For the CDR3, the DNA is TGTGCCAGCAGACGGACAGGGGGTACCAATCAGCCCCAGCATTTT. The chain combines TRBV28 with TRBJ1-5; 10 bases agree with TRBD1. Per the germline V gene, CDR1 is MDHEN and CDR2 is SYDVKM. There are 15 residues in the CDR3. V shed 6 bases and J 3 bases; nucleotides not matched to a gene: 5.

This chain uses TRBV4-3 with TRBJ2-1; 12 bases are shared with TRBD2. Unmatched junction bases numbered 7, after V lost 1 base and J lost 9 bases. Germline CDR1 is LGHNA and CDR2 is YSLEER. This CDR3 comprises 16 residues. CDR3 amino acids: CASSQVLAGGMGEQFF. In DNA, the CDR3 is TGCGCCAGCAGCCAAGTACTAGCGGGAGGAATGGGTGAGCAGTTCTTC.

This clonotype was detected only a few times. The rearrangement joins TRBV30 to TRBJ1-5; D gene ambiguous. V was shortened by 0 bases and J by 4 bases, with 7 bases between the two germline ends. Germline-derived CDR1 and CDR2 are GTSNPN and SVGIG (reference sequence). This CDR3 comprises 13 residues. The DNA of the CDR3 is TGTGCCTGGAGTGTAAAGGGTAATCAGCCCCAGCATTTT. Amino acid sequence: CAWSVKGNQPQHF.

The gene calls are TRBV29-1 and TRBJ2-7; D might be TRBD2 (5 bases). V lost 4 bases and J 7 bases, leaving 17 bases between the germline ends. The CDR3 has 13 amino acids. Germline-derived CDR1 and CDR2 are SQVTM and ANQGSEA. The CDR3 loop is CSVGFRGSREQYF. CDR3 sequence (DNA): TGCAGCGTTGGCTTCCGAGGGTCGCGAGAGCAGTACTTC.

This clonotype was observed a few times. The rearrangement links TRBV20-1 to TRBJ2-4, with TRBD2 identical over 7 bases. CDR1 DFQATT and CDR2 SNEGSKA come from the germline V gene (reference sequence). J gave up 6 bases and V 0 bases, and 20 bases lay outside the gene matches. CDR3 size: 19 residues. The CDR3 spells CSARDPRGLSGNPLNIQYF. CDR3 DNA: TGCAGTGCTAGAGACCCGAGGGGCTTGAGCGGGAACCCTTTAAACATTCAGTACTTC.

At least ten counts were recorded for this clonotype. J is TRBJ1-5 and V is TRBV2; the D gene is possibly TRBD1 (6 bases). The CDR3 covers 14 residues. Germline assignment: CDR1 SNHLY and CDR2 FYNNEI. The V gene lost 5 bases and the J gene lost 3 bases, with 11 bases spanning the gap. CDR3 bases: TGTGCCAGCAGTAGGACAGTCTCCAATCAGCCCCAGCATTTT. The encoded protein is CASSRTVSNQPQHF. Complete variable domain (other parts from reference TRBV2 and TRBJ1-5): EPEVTQTPSHQVTQMGQEVILRCVPISNHLYFYWYRQILGQKVEFLVSFYNNEISEKSEIFDDQFSVERPDGSNFTLKIRSTKLEDSAMYFCASSRTVSNQPQHFGDGTRLSIL.

The chain combines TRBV18 with TRBJ2-2, with 7 bases fitting TRBD2. CDR1 is KGHSH, CDR2 LQKENI, per germline. After removal of 2 bases from V and 0 bases from J, the junction contained 9 bases not matched to a gene. There are 18 residues in the CDR3. Here the CDR3 reads CASSPTFSGPPNTGELFF. In DNA, the CDR3 is TGTGCCAGCTCACCAACCTTTAGCGGGCCTCCGAACACCGGGGAGCTGTTTTTT.

This clonotype was detected many times. The chain links TRBV12-3 or TRBV12-4 to TRBJ1-2; 7 nucleotides match TRBD1. The ends lost 6 bases at V and 7 bases at J; junction bases unmatched: 8. This CDR3 has 13 residues. This chain's CDR3 is CASRSEGGSGYTF. CDR3 bases: TGTGCCAGCAGATCCGAAGGGGGCTCTGGCTACACCTTC.

V usage is TRBV20-1 and J usage is TRBJ2-1; 16 bases fit TRBD2. The CDR3 is 21 residues long. The germline V gene encodes CDR1 DFQATT and CDR2 SNEGSKA (reference sequence). J lost 5 bases, V lost 5 bases, and 21 bases had no gene match. CDR3 sequence: CSAPPPLGTSGRALWDNEQFF. The CDR3 DNA follows: TGCAGTGCTCCGCCCCCCCTCGGGACTAGCGGGAGGGCCTTATGGGACAATGAGCAGTTCTTC.

In the case of this clonotype: A read error may explain this, as a much larger clone is one base away. The chain links TRBV6-5 to TRBJ1-1; 9 positions match TRBD1. Germline-derived CDR1 and CDR2 are MNHEY and SVGAGI. CDR3 length equals 17 residues. The CDR3 DNA reads as TGTGCCAGCAGTTACACTCGGGGGACAGGGATGAACACTGAAGCTGTCTTT. This sequence encodes CASSYTRGTGMNTEAVF.

This clonotype was detected ten times or more. This chain links TRBV4-1 with TRBJ2-5; 7 bases match TRBD2. Germline assignment: CDR1 MGHRA and CDR2 YSYEKL. The CDR3 has 15 residues. After removal of 0 bases from V and 7 bases from J, the junction contained 8 bases not matched to a gene. The DNA for the CDR3 is TGCGCCAGCAGCCAAGATTTGCGGGAGTTCGGGACCCAGTACTTC. As protein: CASSQDLREFGTQYF.

This clonotype has a handful of counts. The V gene is TRBV7-2, the J gene TRBJ2-1, with unresolved D. This CDR3 region has 11 residues. From germline, CDR1 is SGHTA and CDR2 FQGNSA. Trimming took off 3 bases at V and 8 bases at J, with 5 bases between the two ends. The CDR3 sequence is CASSFRHEQFF. The CDR3 region has the DNA TGTGCCAGCAGCTTCAGGCATGAGCAGTTCTTC.

This clonotype was found a few times. The V call is TRBV3-1, the J call TRBJ2-3; 14 positions match TRBD2. Germline-derived CDR1 and CDR2 are LGHDT and YNNKEL (reference sequence). CDR3 length: 18 amino acids. V shed 2 bases, J shed 7 bases, and the junction held 11 bases outside the gene matches. CDR3 bases: TGTGCCAGCAGCCAACTGCACCCGGGACTAGCGGGAGTGTATACGCAGTATTTT. Its translation: CASSQLHPGLAGVYTQYF.

The gene calls are TRBV10-3 and TRBJ2-5; 11 nucleotides line up with TRBD2. Per the germline V gene, CDR1 is ENHRY and CDR2 is SYGVKD. Trimming at V came to 4 bases and at J to 3 bases, leaving 7 bases not matched to a gene. CDR3 size: 16 residues. The CDR3, as DNA: TGTGCCATCAGTGGCGTAGCGGGAGGGGGTAAAGAGACCCAGTACTTC. This codes for CAISGVAGGGKETQYF.